The 20 T cell receptor beta chains below were found in one sample sequenced in a study of CD8 T cells in Susac syndrome. An amount of RNA that ranged from roughly 0.5 to 1 ug was reverse transcribed with random hexamers. TCRdb re-derived calls from the immunoSEQ multiplex PCR reads in MiXCR, one entry per CDR3 protein. The sample holds about 130,000 distinct CDR3 sequences; about 90% are singletons and the top ten take approximately 0.24%. Sequencing input: CD8+ T cells from PBMCs. These receptors came from a human donor with multiple sclerosis.

The chain combines TRBV20-1 with TRBJ1-5, with a tentative D call TRBD1 (6 bases). From germline, CDR1 is DFQATT and CDR2 SNEGSKA (reference sequence). CDR3 size: 15 residues. V shed 2 bases and J shed 3 bases, with 14 bases lying between them. The CDR3 region is CSARPPAGVNQPQHF. The CDR3 nucleotides are TGCAGTGCTAGACCGCCCGCAGGGGTCAATCAGCCCCAGCATTTT.

The chain is built from TRBV29-1 and TRBJ2-3; 12 nucleotides match TRBD2. V lost 7 bases to trimming and J lost 8 bases; unmatched junction nucleotides: 4. The V gene's germline CDR1 is SQVTM and CDR2 ANQGSEA. The CDR3 extends over 12 amino acids. CDR3 sequence reads: CSGLAGEGTQYF. CDR3 DNA sequence: TGCAGCGGACTAGCGGGAGAAGGTACGCAGTATTTT.

J is TRBJ1-1 and V is TRBV6-5; D is undetermined. Germline values: CDR1 MNHEY, CDR2 SVGAGI. Trimming took off 3 bases at V and 4 bases at J, with 9 bases between the two ends. The length of the CDR3 is 13 residues. DNA for the CDR3: TGTGCCAGCAGTTATGGGTTGAGCACTGAAGCTTTCTTT. It translates to CASSYGLSTEAFF.

This clonotype was detected only a few times. V gene TRBV4-1 combines with J gene TRBJ2-7; 8 bases line up with TRBD2. The V gene's germline CDR1 is MGHRA and CDR2 YSYEKL. The CDR3 runs to 15 residues. Unmatched junction bases numbered 14, after V lost 8 bases and J lost 5 bases. CDR3: CASGGTSLSGDEQYF. The CDR3 DNA reads as TGCGCCAGCGGGGGGACTAGTTTATCTGGGGACGAGCAGTACTTC.

The gene calls are TRBV20-1 and TRBJ2-7, with 7 bases that match TRBD1. The germline gives CDR1 DFQATT, CDR2 SNEGSKA (reference sequence). The CDR3 runs 12 residues. With 5 bases clipped from V and 0 bases from J, the junction kept 1 base outside the gene matches. The CDR3 nucleotides are TGCAGTGCTTCAGGGGGCTCCTACGAGCAGTACTTC. This translates into CSASGGSYEQYF.

The V call is TRBV10-2, the J call TRBJ2-1; D gene unclear. The CDR3 is 12 amino acids. CDR1 WSHSY and CDR2 SAAADI come from the germline V gene. V lost 9 bases and J 4 bases, leaving 10 bases between the germline ends. CDR3 DNA sequence: TGCGCCAGTCATCAGGATTACAATGAGCAGTTCTTC. Its translation is CASHQDYNEQFF.

J is TRBJ2-4 and V is TRBV6-2 or TRBV6-3, with D perhaps matching TRBD1 (6 bases). Trimming removed 2 bases from V and 1 base from J, with 15 bases in between. Germline CDR1 and CDR2: MNHEY and SVGEGT. CDR3 length: 17 residues. CDR3 nucleotide sequence: TGTGCCAGCAGTTACCGTGACAGGATGGAGGCCAAAAACATTCAGTACTTC. Residues: CASSYRDRMEAKNIQYF.

The chain links TRBV4-1 to TRBJ2-1; TRBD2 matches at 10 bases. V gave up 1 base and J gave up 6 bases; unmatched junction bases: 3. The germline CDR1 and CDR2 sequences are MGHRA and YSYEKL. The CDR3 runs to 15 residues. The CDR3 nucleotides read TGCGCCAGCAGCCAAGTGGTAGCGGGAGGCAATGAGCAGTTCTTC. As protein: CASSQVVAGGNEQFF.

The chain links TRBV6-5 to TRBJ1-1, with unresolved D. The CDR3 consists of 15 residues. Trimming took off 6 bases at V and 0 bases at J, with 14 bases between the two ends. CDR1 and CDR2 from the germline V gene are MNHEY and SVGAGI. CDR3 nucleotide sequence: TGTGCCAGCAGCAAAGTATCTACCATGAACACTGAAGCTTTCTTT. Protein product: CASSKVSTMNTEAFF.

The chain carries TRBV27 and TRBJ2-3; the D is unclear. Germline CDR1 is MNHEY and CDR2 is SMNVEV (reference sequence). V shed 3 bases and J shed 0 bases, with 10 bases lying between them. This CDR3 comprises 15 residues. The CDR3 bases are TGTGCCAGCAGTTTGCAACTCCTTAGCACAGATACGCAGTATTTT. Translating it yields CASSLQLLSTDTQYF.

V and J are TRBV7-9 and TRBJ2-3; D gene uncertain. Looked up from germline, CDR1 is SEHNR and CDR2 is FQNEAQ (reference sequence). CDR3 size: 14 residues. V lost 1 base, J lost 3 bases, and 8 bases lay in between. Here the CDR3 reads CASSLGRQTDTQYF. The CDR3 DNA sequence: TGTGCCAGCAGCTTAGGCCGTCAGACAGATACGCAGTATTTT.

The CDR3 loop is CASSLPPLRFYSNQPQHF. The CDR3 bases are TGTGCCAGCAGTCTCCCGCCCTTGAGGTTTTATAGCAATCAGCCCCAGCATTTT. The chain couples TRBV28 to TRBJ1-5, with D unclear. CDR1 and CDR2 (germline): MDHEN, SYDVKM. V was shortened by 5 bases and J by 0 bases, with 20 bases between the two germline ends. The CDR3 has 18 amino acids.

The J gene is TRBJ2-3, the V gene TRBV5-4, with D uncertain. There are 15 residues in the CDR3. Trimming removed 1 base at V and 2 bases at J, with 11 bases between. Germline V lookup: CDR1 SGHNT, CDR2 YYREEE (reference sequence). CDR3 protein: CASSLTRSHTDTQYF. For the CDR3, the DNA is TGTGCCAGCAGCTTGACCAGGAGTCACACAGATACGCAGTATTTT.

This chain connects TRBV7-8 to TRBJ2-7; a possible D gene is TRBD2 (5 bases). The CDR3 is 15 residues long. Germline V gene sequence: CDR1 SGHVS, CDR2 FQNEAQ. Trimming pared 1 base from V and 2 bases from J, leaving 12 bases between. This CDR3 reads CASSLGTGSAYEQYF. The CDR3 DNA sequence: TGTGCCAGCAGCTTAGGCACGGGGTCGGCCTACGAGCAGTACTTC.

This chain uses TRBV12-3 or TRBV12-4 with TRBJ2-5; D is possibly TRBD1 (6 bases). V dropped 8 bases and J dropped 4 bases, with 17 bases sitting between them. The CDR3 covers 14 residues. The CDR3 bases are TGTGCCAGCGGACCTCCCGACAGGCCAGAGACCCAGTACTTC. Translation gives CASGPPDRPETQYF.

The chain couples TRBV29-1 to TRBJ2-1; 7 nucleotides line up with TRBD1. V trimming: 6 bases; J trimming: 6 bases; junction bases outside the gene matches: 14. The CDR3 is 15 residues long. Germline values: CDR1 SQVTM, CDR2 ANQGSEA. CDR3 residues: CSVDGDRVTINEQFF. CDR3 bases: TGCAGCGTCGATGGGGACAGAGTGACTATCAATGAGCAGTTCTTC.

The rearrangement joins TRBV15 to TRBJ2-1; 14 bases match TRBD2. Germline V gives CDR1 LNHNV, CDR2 YYDKDF (reference sequence). The CDR3 is 20 amino acids. V dropped 3 bases and J dropped 4; count of bases not matched to a gene: 14. The CDR3 region has the DNA TGTGCCACCAGCAGCCCGCCGGGGACTAGCGGGAGTACCGGATACAATGAGCAGTTCTTC. It codes for CATSSPPGTSGSTGYNEQFF.

CDR3 sequence: CASSLYSPYEQYF. The CDR3 region has the DNA TGCGCCAGCAGCTTATACAGTCCCTACGAGCAGTACTTC. This chain connects TRBV5-1 to TRBJ2-7; D not certain. Trimming stripped 2 bases from V and 2 bases from J, with 8 bases between. Germline CDR1 is SGHRS and CDR2 is YFSETQ. This CDR3 spans 13 amino acids.

The genes are TRBV20-1 and TRBJ2-7; D gene uncertain. V dropped 3 bases and J dropped 3 bases, with 15 bases sitting between them. CDR3 length: 14 amino acids. Per germline, CDR1 DFQATT and CDR2 SNEGSKA (reference sequence). Written as DNA, the CDR3 is TGCAGTGCTAGCTCGCCCTTGGACGTCTACGAGCAGTACTTC. Protein product: CSASSPLDVYEQYF.

The J gene is TRBJ1-2, the V gene TRBV11-2, with a tentative D call TRBD1 (6 bases). V gave up 2 bases and J gave up 4 bases, with 14 bases separating them. CDR3 length: 15 amino acids. Germline V CDR1 and CDR2: SGHAT, FQNNGV. CDR3 protein: CASSLSPDSFYGYTF. The CDR3 coding sequence is TGTGCCAGCAGCTTATCTCCGGACAGCTTCTATGGCTACACCTTC.